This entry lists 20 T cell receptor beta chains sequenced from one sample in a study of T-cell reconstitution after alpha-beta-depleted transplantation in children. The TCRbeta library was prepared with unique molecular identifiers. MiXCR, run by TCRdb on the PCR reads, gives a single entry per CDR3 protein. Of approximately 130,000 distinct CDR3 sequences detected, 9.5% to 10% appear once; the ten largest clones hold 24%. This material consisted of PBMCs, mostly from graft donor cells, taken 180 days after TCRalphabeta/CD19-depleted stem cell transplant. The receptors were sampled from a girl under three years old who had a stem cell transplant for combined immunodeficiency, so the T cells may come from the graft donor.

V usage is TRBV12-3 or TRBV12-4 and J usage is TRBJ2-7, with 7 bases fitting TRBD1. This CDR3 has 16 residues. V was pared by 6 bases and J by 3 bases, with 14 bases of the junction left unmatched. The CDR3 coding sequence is TGTGCCAGCAGCCCACTACAGGGGCCGTCGCACTACGAGCAGTACTTC. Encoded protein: CASSPLQGPSHYEQYF.

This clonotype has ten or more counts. CDR3 in amino acids: CASSPVPRDRVSEQYF. The CDR3 DNA reads as TGTGCCAGCAGTCCGGTACCCCGGGACAGGGTCAGCGAGCAGTACTTC. This chain links TRBV12-3 or TRBV12-4 with TRBJ2-7, with 9 bases identical to TRBD1. V trimming: 5 bases; J trimming: 6 bases; junction bases outside the gene matches: 14. The CDR3 consists of 16 residues.

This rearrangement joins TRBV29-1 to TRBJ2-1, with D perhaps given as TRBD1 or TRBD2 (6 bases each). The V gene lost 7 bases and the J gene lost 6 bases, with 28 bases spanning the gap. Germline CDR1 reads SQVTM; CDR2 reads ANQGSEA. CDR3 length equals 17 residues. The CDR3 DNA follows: TGCAGCGGGAGGGGCCCCGGGACTGGTCGAGGGGGCAATGAGCAGTTCTTC. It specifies CSGRGPGTGRGGNEQFF.

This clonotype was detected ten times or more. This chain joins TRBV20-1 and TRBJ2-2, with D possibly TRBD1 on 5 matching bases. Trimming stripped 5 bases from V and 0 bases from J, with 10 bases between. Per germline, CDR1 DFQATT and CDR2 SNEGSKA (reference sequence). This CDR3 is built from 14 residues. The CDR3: CSAGRQTNTGELFF. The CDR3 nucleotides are TGCAGTGCTGGGCGACAGACGAACACCGGGGAGCTGTTTTTT.

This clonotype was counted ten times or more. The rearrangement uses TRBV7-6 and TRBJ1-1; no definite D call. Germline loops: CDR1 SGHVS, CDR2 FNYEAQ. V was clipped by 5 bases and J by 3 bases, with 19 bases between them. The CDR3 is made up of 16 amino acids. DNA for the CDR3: TGTGCCAGCAGCCCGGACTCCGAAGGTATATACACTGAAGCTTTCTTT. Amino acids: CASSPDSEGIYTEAFF.

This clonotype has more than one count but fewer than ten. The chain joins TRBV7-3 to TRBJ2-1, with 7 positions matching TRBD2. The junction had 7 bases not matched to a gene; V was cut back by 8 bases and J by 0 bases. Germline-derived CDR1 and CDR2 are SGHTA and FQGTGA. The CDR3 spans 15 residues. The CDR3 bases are TGTGCCAGCGGCCCAGGGACTATCTCCTACAATGAGCAGTTCTTC. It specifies CASGPGTISYNEQFF.

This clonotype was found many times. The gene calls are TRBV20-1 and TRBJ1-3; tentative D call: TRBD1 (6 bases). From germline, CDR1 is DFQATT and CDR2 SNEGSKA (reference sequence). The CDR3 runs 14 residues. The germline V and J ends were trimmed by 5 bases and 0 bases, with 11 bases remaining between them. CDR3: CSAHRDLSGNTIYF. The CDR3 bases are TGCAGTGCTCACAGGGACCTCTCTGGAAACACCATATATTTT.

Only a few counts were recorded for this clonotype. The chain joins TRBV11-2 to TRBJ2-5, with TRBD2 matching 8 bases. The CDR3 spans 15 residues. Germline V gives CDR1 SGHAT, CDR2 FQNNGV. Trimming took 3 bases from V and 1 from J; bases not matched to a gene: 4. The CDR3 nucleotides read TGTGCCAGCAGCTTTGCCGGACTAGCCCAAGAGACCCAGTACTTC. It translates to CASSFAGLAQETQYF.

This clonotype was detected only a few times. The chain's CDR3 is CASSFTGAGEQYF. CDR3 bases: TGTGCCAGCAGCTTCACAGGGGCGGGGGAGCAGTACTTC. The chain recombines TRBV5-5 with TRBJ2-7; a weak D match, TRBD1 (7 bases). The CDR3 has 13 residues. Trimming left V 2 bases short and J 7 bases short, with 13 bases between. Germline V CDR1 and CDR2: SGHKS, YYEKEE (reference sequence).

The CDR3 protein is CATTWGHSGNIQYF. CDR3 nucleotides: TGTGCCACCACTTGGGGCCACTCGGGAAACATTCAGTACTTC. This chain links TRBV15 with TRBJ2-4, with a tentative D call TRBD1 (5 bases). Germline CDR1 reads LNHNV; CDR2 reads YYDKDF (reference sequence). Between the trimmed V and J ends, which lost 7 bases and 6 bases, there was a span of 16 bases. The CDR3 spans 14 residues.

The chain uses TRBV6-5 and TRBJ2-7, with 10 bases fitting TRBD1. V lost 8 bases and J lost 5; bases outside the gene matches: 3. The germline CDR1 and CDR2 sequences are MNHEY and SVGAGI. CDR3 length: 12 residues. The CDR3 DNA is TGTGCCAGCTTGGGACAGGGGAACGAGCAGTACTTC. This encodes CASLGQGNEQYF.

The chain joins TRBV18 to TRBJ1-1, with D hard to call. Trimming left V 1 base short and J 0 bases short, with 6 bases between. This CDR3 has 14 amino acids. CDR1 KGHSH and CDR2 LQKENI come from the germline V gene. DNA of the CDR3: TGTGCCAGCTCACCACTTCCAATGAACACTGAAGCTTTCTTT. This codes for CASSPLPMNTEAFF.

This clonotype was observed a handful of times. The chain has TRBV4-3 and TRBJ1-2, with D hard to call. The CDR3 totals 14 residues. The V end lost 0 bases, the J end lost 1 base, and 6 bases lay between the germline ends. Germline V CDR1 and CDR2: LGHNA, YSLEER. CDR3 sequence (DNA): TGCGCCAGCAGCCAAGACACGGGTAACTATGGCTACACCTTC. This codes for CASSQDTGNYGYTF.

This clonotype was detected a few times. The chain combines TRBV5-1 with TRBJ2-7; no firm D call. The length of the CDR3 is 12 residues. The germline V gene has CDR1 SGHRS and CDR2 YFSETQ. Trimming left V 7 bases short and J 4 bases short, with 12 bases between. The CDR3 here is CASGDLDYEQYF. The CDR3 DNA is TGCGCCAGCGGCGATCTGGATTACGAGCAGTACTTC.

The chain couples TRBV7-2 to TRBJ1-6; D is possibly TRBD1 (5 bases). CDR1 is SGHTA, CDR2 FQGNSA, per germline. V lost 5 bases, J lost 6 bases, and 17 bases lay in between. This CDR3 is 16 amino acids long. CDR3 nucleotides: TGTGCCAGCAGCGTAACTGGGGGGATCGGTAATTCACCCCTCCACTTT. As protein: CASSVTGGIGNSPLHF. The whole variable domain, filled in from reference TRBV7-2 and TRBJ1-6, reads GAGVSQSPSNKVTEKGKDVELRCDPISGHTALYWYRQSLGQGLEFLIYFQGNSAPDKSGLPSDRFSAERTGGSVSTLTIQRTQQEDSAVYLCASSVTGGIGNSPLHFGNGTRLTVT.

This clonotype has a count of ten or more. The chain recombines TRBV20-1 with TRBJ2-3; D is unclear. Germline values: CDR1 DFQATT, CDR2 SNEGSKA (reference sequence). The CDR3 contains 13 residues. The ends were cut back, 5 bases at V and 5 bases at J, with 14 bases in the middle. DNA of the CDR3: TGCAGTGCTCAAATCGGTAGAGGAGATACGCAGTATTTT. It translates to CSAQIGRGDTQYF.

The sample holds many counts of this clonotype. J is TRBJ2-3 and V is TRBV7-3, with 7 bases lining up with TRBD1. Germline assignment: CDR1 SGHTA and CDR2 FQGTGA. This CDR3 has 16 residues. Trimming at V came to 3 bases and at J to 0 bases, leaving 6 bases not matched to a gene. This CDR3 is CASSFQGDSSTDTQYF. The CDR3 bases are TGTGCCAGCAGCTTCCAAGGGGACAGTAGCACAGATACGCAGTATTTT.

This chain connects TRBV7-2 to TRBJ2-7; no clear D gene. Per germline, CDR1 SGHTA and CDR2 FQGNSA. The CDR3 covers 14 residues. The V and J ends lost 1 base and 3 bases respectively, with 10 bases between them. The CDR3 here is CASSLGRSHYEQYF. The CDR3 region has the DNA TGTGCCAGCAGCTTAGGTCGCAGCCACTACGAGCAGTACTTC.

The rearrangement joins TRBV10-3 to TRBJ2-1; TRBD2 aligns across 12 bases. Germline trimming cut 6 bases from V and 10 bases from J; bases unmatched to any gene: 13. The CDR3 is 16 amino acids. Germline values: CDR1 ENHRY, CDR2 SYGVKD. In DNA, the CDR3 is TGTGCCATCAGAGAGACTAGCGGGAGTTACACGGTCGAGCAGTTCTTC. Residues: CAIRETSGSYTVEQFF.

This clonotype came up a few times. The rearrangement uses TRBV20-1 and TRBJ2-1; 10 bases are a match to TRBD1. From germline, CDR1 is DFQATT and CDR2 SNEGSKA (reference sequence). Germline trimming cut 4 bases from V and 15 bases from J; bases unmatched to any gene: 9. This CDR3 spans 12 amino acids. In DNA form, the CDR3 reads TGCAGTGCTACTACCAACCGGGACAGGGGGTTCTTC. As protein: CSATTNRDRGFF.